The T cell receptor beta chain described here comes from a study of blood T cell repertoires in COVID-19. Trimming removed 6 bases from V and 9 bases from J; junction bases left unmatched: 6. This CDR3 has 15 amino acids. Germline V gene sequence: CDR1 MNHEY, CDR2 SVGAGI. Sequencing used immunoSEQ multiplex PCR; TCRdb keeps in-frame clones, though not all of them. The sample yields under 150,000 clones, about nine tenths seen once. The source is a man over 45 with active or convalescent COVID-19. V gene TRBV6-5 combines with J gene TRBJ1-6, with TRBD1 matching 12 bases. Sequencing was done on a sample of peripheral blood. CDR3 loop: CASSWGQGAGSPLHF. The CDR3 bases are TGTGCCAGCAGCTGGGGACAGGGGGCAGGTTCACCCCTCCACTTT.